This entry lists 26 T cell receptor beta chains sequenced from one sample in a study of blood T cells in healthy people across ages. A second PCR, run for 7 to 11 cycles, used a sample-barcoded 5' primer plus a J-beta primer mix. MiXCR was run by TCRdb on the 5' RACE reads, yielding one entry per CDR3 protein. The sample holds about 1.5 million distinct CDR3 sequences, around 40% seen once. Sequencing used blood. These receptors were obtained from a woman under 30 in good health.

The V call is TRBV12-3 or TRBV12-4, the J call TRBJ1-2; D gene uncertain. The V and J ends lost 4 bases and 3 bases respectively, with 15 bases between them. The CDR3 sequence is 15 residues long. The CDR3 protein is CASSWSGSLYYGYTF. CDR3 nucleotides: TGTGCCAGCAGTTGGTCGGGCAGCCTATACTATGGCTACACCTTC.

V usage is TRBV4-1 and J usage is TRBJ2-3; 12 nucleotides line up with TRBD2. CDR1 MGHRA and CDR2 YSYEKL come from the germline V gene. The junction had 15 bases not matched to a gene; V was cut back by 2 bases and J by 0 bases. The CDR3 contains 21 residues. CDR3 nucleotides: TGCGCCAGCAGCCAATTACCCCTGACTAGCGGGGGCGTCGATAGCACAGATACGCAGTATTTT. Amino acid sequence: CASSQLPLTSGGVDSTDTQYF.

This clonotype was detected only a few times. The CDR3 loop reads CASSFLATGTYEQYF. The DNA for the CDR3 is TGTGCCAGCAGTTTTCTGGCGACAGGGACCTACGAGCAGTACTTC. V gene TRBV27 combines with J gene TRBJ2-7; 7 nucleotides agree with TRBD1. Germline assignment: CDR1 MNHEY and CDR2 SMNVEV (reference sequence). The CDR3 sequence is 15 residues long. The ends lost 3 bases at V and 2 bases at J; junction bases unmatched: 7.

This clonotype was counted a few times. V and J are TRBV7-2 and TRBJ1-1; D perhaps matches TRBD1 (6 bases). CDR1 and CDR2 (germline): SGHTA, FQGNSA. CDR3 length equals 15 residues. Trimming left V 8 bases short and J 4 bases short, with 20 bases between. The CDR3 region is CASEIAPGEGTEAFF. The DNA of the CDR3 is TGTGCCAGCGAAATTGCCCCAGGGGAGGGCACTGAAGCTTTCTTT.

The sample holds a few counts of this clonotype. The chain has TRBV4-3 and TRBJ2-5; 8 bases are shared with TRBD2. Germline trimming cut 4 bases from V and 11 bases from J; bases unmatched to any gene: 18. The CDR3 length is 16 residues. Germline CDR1 is LGHNA and CDR2 is YSLEER. CDR3 region: CASSPRLAPTYVEQYF. Written as DNA, the CDR3 is TGCGCCAGCAGCCCCAGACTAGCGCCGACCTATGTTGAGCAGTACTTC.

To note about this clonotype: This sequence may be a read error, since a much larger clone differs from it by one base. The genes are TRBV10-3 and TRBJ1-2, with no clear D. Germline CDR1 reads ENHRY; CDR2 reads SYGVKD. Trimming cost V 3 bases and J 4 bases, with 6 bases left between them. The CDR3 contains 12 residues. CDR3 nucleotides: TGTGCCATCAGTGAAGCGGTCTATGGCTACACCTTC. Translated, it gives CAISEAVYGYTF.

The CDR3 is CASRPAGGGITEAFF. The DNA of the CDR3 is TGTGCCAGCAGGCCCGCAGGGGGTGGAATCACTGAAGCTTTCTTT. V and J are TRBV27 and TRBJ1-1; TRBD1 aligns across 7 bases. The CDR3 spans 15 residues. Germline V gene sequence: CDR1 MNHEY, CDR2 SMNVEV (reference sequence). V shed 6 bases, J shed 4 bases, and the junction held 11 bases outside the gene matches.

The V and J genes are TRBV27 and TRBJ2-6; D may correspond to TRBD1 or TRBD2 (5 bases each). V lost 5 bases and J lost 0, with 14 bases in between. The CDR3 contains 17 residues. Germline values: CDR1 MNHEY, CDR2 SMNVEV (reference sequence). The CDR3 DNA is TGTGCCAGCAGTGCGCCGGGACGGATCTCTGGGGCCAACGTCCTGACTTTC. It is translated as CASSAPGRISGANVLTF.

This chain connects TRBV12-3 or TRBV12-4 to TRBJ1-3; D call uncertain. V was cut by 6 bases and J by 0 bases, with 12 bases left in between. The CDR3 is made up of 15 amino acids. CDR3 protein: CASSRAWNSGNTIYF. DNA for the CDR3: TGTGCCAGCAGCCGGGCCTGGAACTCTGGAAACACCATATATTTT.

This chain links TRBV5-1 with TRBJ2-1; D gene uncertain. V was trimmed by 4 bases and J by 2 bases, leaving 13 bases between them. Per germline, CDR1 SGHRS and CDR2 YFSETQ. The length of the CDR3 is 15 residues. The CDR3 nucleotides are TGCGCCAGCAGCGTGGAAGCCGGCGCCTACAATGAGCAGTTCTTC. Protein: CASSVEAGAYNEQFF.

This clonotype has a handful of counts. This chain connects TRBV6-2 or TRBV6-3 to TRBJ2-5, with 7 bases identical to TRBD2. V lost 6 bases to trimming and J lost 10 bases; unmatched junction nucleotides: 8. The V gene's germline CDR1 is MNHEY and CDR2 SVGEGT. This CDR3 comprises 12 residues. This CDR3 is CASRYRLAVQYF. As DNA, the CDR3 is TGTGCCAGCAGATACCGGCTAGCGGTCCAGTACTTC.

This clonotype was counted a few times. The chain carries TRBV20-1 and TRBJ1-4; D possibly corresponds to TRBD1 (6 bases). Germline values: CDR1 DFQATT, CDR2 SNEGSKA (reference sequence). Trimming took off 8 bases at V and 6 bases at J, with 16 bases between the two ends. The CDR3 is 13 amino acids. CDR3 DNA sequence: TGCAGTATAGACACAGGGTCGGATGAAAAACTGTTTTTT. Amino acids: CSIDTGSDEKLFF.

The chain uses TRBV20-1 and TRBJ1-1, with 9 bases lining up with TRBD1. Germline values: CDR1 DFQATT, CDR2 SNEGSKA (reference sequence). The ends lost 6 bases at V and 4 bases at J; junction bases unmatched: 12. The length of the CDR3 is 15 residues. In nucleotides, the CDR3 is TGCAGTGCCAACCAGGACAGGGGATTATCCACTGAAGCTTTCTTT. It is translated as CSANQDRGLSTEAFF.

This clonotype appeared once. The rearrangement uses TRBV7-3 and TRBJ2-1; TRBD2 agrees at 8 bases. CDR3 length: 15 residues. Germline V lookup: CDR1 SGHTA, CDR2 FQGTGA. After removal of 5 bases from V and 5 bases from J, the junction contained 8 bases not matched to a gene. CDR3 nucleotides: TGTGCCAGCAGCAGCGCGGGGGGTGTGAACAATGAGCAGTTCTTC. Encoded protein: CASSSAGGVNNEQFF.

This clonotype was recorded a few times. CDR3 sequence reads: CASSTDRGPGRGYTF. CDR3 nucleotide sequence: TGTGCCAGCAGCACCGACAGGGGGCCGGGGAGGGGCTACACCTTC. The chain has TRBV7-9 and TRBJ1-2, with 10 nucleotides matching TRBD1. Germline values: CDR1 SEHNR, CDR2 FQNEAQ (reference sequence). CDR3 length: 15 amino acids. The V segment lost 5 bases and the J segment 8 bases; nucleotides outside the gene matches: 11.

Of note for this clonotype: This may be a read error, as it is one base from a much larger clone. The chain has TRBV4-2 and TRBJ2-7, with D possibly matching TRBD1 (5 bases). The CDR3 has 15 residues. Germline CDR1 reads LGHNA; CDR2 reads YNFKEQ. V was trimmed by 0 bases and J by 0 bases, leaving 9 bases between them. CDR3 region: CASSQEWQGSYEQYF. CDR3 DNA sequence: TGTGCCAGCAGCCAAGAGTGGCAGGGCTCCTACGAGCAGTACTTC.

The rearrangement links TRBV7-9 to TRBJ1-5, with TRBD1 matching 10 bases. CDR1 and CDR2 from the germline V gene are SEHNR and FQNEAQ (reference sequence). V gave up 5 bases and J gave up 7 bases; unmatched junction bases: 8. This CDR3 contains 15 residues. In DNA, the CDR3 is TGTGCCAGCAGCGGAGAGGACAGGGGGAGCCAGCCCCAGCATTTT. Residues: CASSGEDRGSQPQHF.

V and J are TRBV24-1 and TRBJ2-1; 9 bases line up with TRBD1. The CDR3 length is 15 residues. V lost 1 base and J lost 5; bases outside the gene matches: 2. Germline lookup yields CDR1 KGHDR and CDR2 SFDVKD. The chain's CDR3 is CATSDLRDRDNEQFF. DNA of the CDR3: TGTGCCACCAGTGATTTACGGGACAGGGACAATGAGCAGTTCTTC.

This chain uses TRBV29-1 with TRBJ2-1, with D uncertain. With the DNA end fitting TRBJ2-7 better, the J assignment may be wrong. Germline values: CDR1 SQVTM, CDR2 ANQGSEA. The CDR3 is made up of 14 amino acids. The CDR3: CSVDLVSSYNEQYF. CDR3 nucleotide sequence: TGCAGCGTTGATCTAGTGAGCTCCTACAATGAGCAGTACTTC.

This clonotype appeared a few times. The chain couples TRBV6-5 to TRBJ2-1, with D uncertain. The V end lost 2 bases, the J end lost 9 bases, and 11 bases lay between the germline ends. Germline V CDR1 and CDR2: MNHEY, SVGAGI. This CDR3 spans 13 amino acids. The CDR3 sequence is CASSYNIGGEQFF. The CDR3 region has the DNA TGTGCCAGCAGTTACAACATAGGCGGTGAGCAGTTCTTC.

In this sample, this clonotype turned up a few times. Its ends do not fully match the called genes, so a read error is possible. The rearrangement uses TRBV15 and TRBJ2-3; D remains unclear. Germline V CDR1 and CDR2: LNHNV, YYDKDF (reference sequence). The length of the CDR3 is 14 residues. CDR3 sequence (DNA): TGTGCCACCAACAGAGTTTTAAGAACAGATACGCAGTATTTT. Residues: CATNRVLRTDTQYF.

V and J are TRBV5-1 and TRBJ2-7; 7 nucleotides line up with TRBD1. Per germline, CDR1 SGHRS and CDR2 YFSETQ. The length of the CDR3 is 14 residues. With V trimmed by 4 bases and J by 2 bases, 6 bases remained unmatched. The CDR3 loop is CASSIYRGTYEQYF. DNA for the CDR3: TGCGCCAGCAGCATCTACAGGGGCACCTACGAGCAGTACTTC.

This clonotype has a handful of counts. The chain joins TRBV4-1 to TRBJ1-2; D is undetermined. The CDR3 totals 16 residues. Germline CDR1 MGHRA, CDR2 YSYEKL. The ends were cut back, 3 bases at V and 0 bases at J, with 14 bases in the middle. CDR3 sequence reads: CASSQFFPGANYGYTF. The CDR3 coding sequence is TGCGCCAGCAGCCAGTTCTTTCCGGGAGCTAACTATGGCTACACCTTC.

DNA of the CDR3: TGTGCCAGCAGTACCCTTACGAACGAGCAGTACTTC. It encodes CASSTLTNEQYF. This rearrangement joins TRBV6-2 or TRBV6-3 to TRBJ2-7; D unresolved. This CDR3 contains 12 residues. Between the trimmed V and J ends, which lost 5 bases and 5 bases, there was a span of 10 bases. The germline gives CDR1 MNHEY, CDR2 SVGEGT.

This clonotype was counted a single time. This chain joins TRBV7-9 and TRBJ1-3; a weak D match, TRBD1 (6 bases). Germline loops: CDR1 SEHNR, CDR2 FQNEAQ (reference sequence). V lost 11 bases, J lost 0 bases, and 14 bases lay in between. There are 14 residues in the CDR3. CDR3 nucleotides: TGTGCCGGCCCCCGGGGGGCCTCTGGAAACACCATATATTTT. Amino acids: CAGPRGASGNTIYF.

A few counts support this clonotype. The rearrangement uses TRBV4-3 and TRBJ2-7; D remains ambiguous. The V gene's germline CDR1 is LGHNA and CDR2 YSLEER. V was pared by 1 base and J by 2 bases, with 9 bases between. CDR3 length equals 14 residues. The CDR3, as DNA: TGCGCCAGCAGCCAAGTGATACCGGCCTACGAGCAGTACTTC. Amino acid sequence: CASSQVIPAYEQYF.